This T cell receptor (beta chain) originates from a study of blood T cell repertoires in COVID-19. V was clipped by 6 bases and J by 6 bases; unmatched bases: 15. Per germline, CDR1 MDHEN and CDR2 SYDVKM. The CDR3 is made up of 17 amino acids. Generated by immunoSEQ multiplex PCR, the TCRdb table keeps only in-frame clones and is missing some. The sample includes under 110,000 clones, less than 85% of them seen just once. The material sequenced was peripheral blood. The TCR comes from a woman between 65 and 79 years old with active or convalescent COVID-19. V usage is TRBV28 and J usage is TRBJ1-4; TRBD1 matches at 8 bases. The CDR3 sequence: CASRSSPRQGLDEKLFF. The CDR3 DNA sequence: TGTGCCAGCAGGTCCTCTCCTAGACAGGGGTTGGATGAAAAACTGTTTTTT.